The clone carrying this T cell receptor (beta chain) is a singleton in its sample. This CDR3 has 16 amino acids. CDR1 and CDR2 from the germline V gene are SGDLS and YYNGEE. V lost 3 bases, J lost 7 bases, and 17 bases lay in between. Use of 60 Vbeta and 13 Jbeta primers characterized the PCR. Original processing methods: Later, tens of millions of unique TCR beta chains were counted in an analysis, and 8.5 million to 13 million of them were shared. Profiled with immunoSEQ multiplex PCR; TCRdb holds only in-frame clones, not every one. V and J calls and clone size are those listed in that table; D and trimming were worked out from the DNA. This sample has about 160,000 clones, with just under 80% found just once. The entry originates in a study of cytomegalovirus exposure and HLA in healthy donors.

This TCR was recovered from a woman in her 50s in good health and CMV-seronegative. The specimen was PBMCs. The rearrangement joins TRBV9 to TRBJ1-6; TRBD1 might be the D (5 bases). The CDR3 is CASSGTAGTYNSPLHF. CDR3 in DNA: TGTGCCAGCAGCGGAACGGCCGGGACTTACAATTCACCCCTCCACTTT.